This T cell receptor (beta chain) was recovered during a study of neoadjuvant anti-PD-1 for oral cavity cancer. Study-wide context: Before surgery, most patients got three to four biweekly 3 mg/kg nivolumab doses.

TCRdb's table, derived via immunoSEQ multiplex PCR, lists solely in-frame clones and lacks some. The data show about 14,000 clones, with about 73% seen just once and approximately 2.9% held by the top ten. The CDR3 has 17 residues. CDR1 and CDR2 (germline): SSHAT, FNYEAQ (reference sequence). Described time point: after neoadjuvant nivolumab, at surgical resection. These oral cavity squamous cell carcinomas were HPV-negative and locally advanced. Analysis of PBMCs was direct, with no culture step. As regards this clone: Its ends do not fully match the called genes, so a read error is possible.

The chain recombines TRBV7-7 with TRBJ2-3, with 7 bases that match TRBD1. The sequences come from PBMCs, collected after nivolumab (anti-PD-1) treatment. The receptor was isolated from a person aged 35-79 years with oral cavity squamous cell carcinoma. CDR3 region: CASSETPPGQITDTQYF. The CDR3 DNA reads as TGTGCTAGCAGCGAAACCCCACCGGGACAGATCACAGATACGCAGTATTTT. The full variable domain, with the rest looked up from reference TRBV7-7 and TRBJ2-3, is GAGVSQSPRYKVTKRGQDVTLRCDPISSHATLYWYQQALGQGPEFLTYFNYEAQPDKSGLPSDRFSAERPEGSISTLTIQRTEQRDSAMYRCASSETPPGQITDTQYFGPGTRLTVL.